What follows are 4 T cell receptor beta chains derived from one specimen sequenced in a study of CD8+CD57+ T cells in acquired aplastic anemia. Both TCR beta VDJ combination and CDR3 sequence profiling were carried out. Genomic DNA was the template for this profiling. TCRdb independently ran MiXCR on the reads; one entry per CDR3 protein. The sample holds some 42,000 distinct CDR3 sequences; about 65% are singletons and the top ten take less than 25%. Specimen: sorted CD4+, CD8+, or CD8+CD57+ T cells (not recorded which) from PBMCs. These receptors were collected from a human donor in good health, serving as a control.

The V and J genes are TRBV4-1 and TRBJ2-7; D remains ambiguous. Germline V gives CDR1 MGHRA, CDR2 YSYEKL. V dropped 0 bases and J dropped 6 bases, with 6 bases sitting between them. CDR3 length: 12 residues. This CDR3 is CASSQDGTEQYF. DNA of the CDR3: TGCGCCAGCAGCCAAGATGGTACCGAGCAGTACTTC.

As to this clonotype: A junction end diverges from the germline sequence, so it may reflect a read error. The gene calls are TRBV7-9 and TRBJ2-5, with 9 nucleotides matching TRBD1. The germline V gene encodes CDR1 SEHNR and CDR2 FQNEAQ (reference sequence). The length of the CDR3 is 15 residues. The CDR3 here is CASSAPGTGLEIQYF. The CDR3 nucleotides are TGTGCCAGCAGCGCCCCCGGGACAGGGCTAGAGATCCAGTACTTC.

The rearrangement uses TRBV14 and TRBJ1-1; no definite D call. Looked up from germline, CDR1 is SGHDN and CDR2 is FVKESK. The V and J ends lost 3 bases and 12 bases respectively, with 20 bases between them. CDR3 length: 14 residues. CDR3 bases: TGTGCCAGCAGCCAGGACCGATTTAGGGAAGGAACTTTCTTT. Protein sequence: CASSQDRFREGTFF.

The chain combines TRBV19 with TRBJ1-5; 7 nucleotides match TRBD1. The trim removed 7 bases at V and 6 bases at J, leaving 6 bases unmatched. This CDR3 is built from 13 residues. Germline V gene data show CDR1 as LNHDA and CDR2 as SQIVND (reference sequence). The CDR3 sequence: CASTRQGGQPQHF. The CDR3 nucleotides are TGTGCCAGTACTCGACAGGGAGGTCAGCCCCAGCATTTT.